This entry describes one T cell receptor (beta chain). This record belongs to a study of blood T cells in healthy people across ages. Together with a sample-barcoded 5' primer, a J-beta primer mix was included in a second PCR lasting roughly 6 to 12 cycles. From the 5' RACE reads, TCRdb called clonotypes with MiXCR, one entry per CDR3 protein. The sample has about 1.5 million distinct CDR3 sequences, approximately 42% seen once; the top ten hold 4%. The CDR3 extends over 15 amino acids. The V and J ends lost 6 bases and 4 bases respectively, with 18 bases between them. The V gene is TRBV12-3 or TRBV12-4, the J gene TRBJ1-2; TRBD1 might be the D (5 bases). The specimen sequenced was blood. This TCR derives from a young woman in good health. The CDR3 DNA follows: TGTGCCAGCAGAACTTTAGAGGGTACAGGCTATGGCTACACCTTC. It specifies CASRTLEGTGYGYTF.